This paragraph covers one T cell receptor beta chain sequence. The antigen is unknown. This sample stems from a study of cytomegalovirus exposure and HLA in healthy donors. Study as a whole: Clustering assigned about 76% of the roughly 370 genotyped donors to the Caucasian-associated ancestry cluster. Study-level points and caveats: The study carried out a later analysis of TCR beta sequences. It associated 15,000 to 20,000 of them with specific HLA alleles at a false discovery rate of 0.05. In vitro work confirmed that a few CMV-associated chains recognize CMV antigens. Judged likely to be a sequencing artifact was a cluster of highly shared sequence variants.

Both 60 Vbeta primers and 13 Jbeta primers went into the PCR. Using immunoSEQ multiplex PCR, the repertoire was profiled, and TCRdb retains in-frame clones only, with some absent. The sample lists 95,000 to 150,000 clones; about four fifths were seen once. The specimen sequenced was PBMCs. The TCR was taken from a man between 18 and 29 years old in good health and CMV-seronegative.

The CDR3 here is CASSLGWAGAKNIQYF. CDR3 DNA: TGTGCCAGCAGTTTGGGGTGGGCGGGAGCCAAAAACATTCAGTACTTC. The rearrangement uses TRBV28 and TRBJ2-4, with D maybe TRBD2 (5 bases). The germline V gene has CDR1 MDHEN and CDR2 SYDVKM. This CDR3 is 16 amino acids long. The V end was cut by 3 bases, the J end by 0 bases, with 12 bases between.